These T cell receptor beta chains were read from a single sample in a study of shared clonotypes between healthy human individuals. Sequencing was performed with immunoSEQ multiplex PCR; in TCRdb, only in-frame clones are kept and a portion is missing. The sample records around 2,000,000 clones, 93% being singletons. The sequenced sample consisted of naive CD8+ T cells from PBMCs. Source of these receptors: a young man in good health. Some clones in this sample may be carry-over from other donors' samples. The CDR3 runs from the conserved cysteine through the conserved F or W. The D gene is left open where the match is weak. Some rows mark clone size as missing; the rest say once, few, many or name a class of expanded clone.

once	TRBJ1-1	-	TRBV2	TGTGCCAGCAGTGAGTTCAGCGGGAACACTGAAGCTTTCTTT	CASSEFSGNTEAFF
-	TRBJ2-7	-	TRBV7-7	TGTGCCAGCAGCTTTCCAGGCTCTGACGAGCAGTACTTC	CASSFPGSDEQYF
-	TRBJ2-1	TRBD2	TRBV7-6	TGTGCCAGCAGCCCTGGACTAGCGGGCAATGAGCAGTTCTTC	CASSPGLAGNEQFF
-	TRBJ2-7	-	TRBV11-2	TGTGCCAGCAGCTGGGACTCTGCCGCCTACGAGCAGTACTTC	CASSWDSAAYEQYF
once	TRBJ1-3	-	TRBV7-2	TGTGCCAGCAGCTTGCCAGGGACTGGAAACACCATATATTTT	CASSLPGTGNTIYF
-	TRBJ1-2	-	TRBV9	TGTGCCAGCAGCGCAAACGGGGCTCTCTATGGCTACACCTTC	CASSANGALYGYTF
-	TRBJ2-1	-	TRBV7-9	TGTGCCAGCAGCTTCCTAACCACGCCCTACAATGAGCAGTTCTTC	CASSFLTTPYNEQFF
-	TRBJ1-1	-	TRBV15	TGTGCCACCAGCAACCGGTCGCCTGAAGCTTTCTTT	CATSNRSPEAFF
-	TRBJ2-7	TRBD2	TRBV6-5	TGTGCCAGCAGGACCCTAGCGGAGGGACCCTACGAGCAGTACTTC	CASRTLAEGPYEQYF
-	TRBJ2-7	TRBD2	TRBV18	TGTGCCAGCTCACCCGAGCGGGAGGTCTACGAGCAGTACTTC	CASSPEREVYEQYF
once	TRBJ2-3	-	TRBV13	TGTGCCAGCAGTCTTGCCAGCACAGATACGCAGTATTTT	CASSLASTDTQYF
-	TRBJ2-7	-	TRBV4-3	TGCGCCAGCAGCGTTTCCGTTACTGTATTCTACGAGCAGTACTTC	CASSVSVTVFYEQYF
-	TRBJ2-7	TRBD1	TRBV5-4	TGTGCCAGCAGCCAAACAGGGGGCGTCTACGAGCAGTACTTC	CASSQTGGVYEQYF
-	TRBJ1-2	-	TRBV2	TGTGCCAGCACCCCCGACACCGGAGGAGATGGCTACACCTTC	CASTPDTGGDGYTF
-	TRBJ2-2	-	TRBV19	TGTGCCAGTTCCGCTCTGTGGCAGGGGAACACCGGGGAGCTGTTTTTT	CASSALWQGNTGELFF
-	TRBJ1-3	-	TRBV5-4	TGTGCCAGCAGCTTGGATGGGAGCACCATATATTTT	CASSLDGSTIYF
-	TRBJ2-2	-	TRBV6-5	TGTGCCAGCAGTTACGGGCCCGGGAGCACCGGGGAGCTGTTTTTT	CASSYGPGSTGELFF
-	TRBJ2-1	TRBD1	TRBV7-2	TGTGCCAGCAGCTTCTGGACAGGCGGAGTGTACAATGAGCAGTTCTTC	CASSFWTGGVYNEQFF
-	TRBJ2-1	-	TRBV29-1	TGCAGCGTTGAGGACTACAATGAGCAGTTCTTC	CSVEDYNEQFF
-	TRBJ2-2	-	TRBV5-4	TGTGCCACCAGGAAGACAGAGAACACCGGGGAGCTGTTTTTT	CATRKTENTGELFF
-	TRBJ2-7	-	TRBV29-1	TGCAGCGTCGAGACCGGCGGGACTTACGAGCAGTACTTC	CSVETGGTYEQYF
-	TRBJ1-2	TRBD1	TRBV23-1	TGCGCCAGCAGTCAATCTGGCGGACAGGGGTCCCCTGGCTATGGCTACACCTTC	CASSQSGGQGSPGYGYTF
-	TRBJ2-7	TRBD2	TRBV11-1	TGTGCCAGCAGCTCCCCGAGGGGGACTAGCGGCTCCTACGAGCAGTACTTC	CASSSPRGTSGSYEQYF
-	TRBJ2-7	-	TRBV4-3	TGCGCCAGCAGCCAAGATAAGGAGAGGCACGAGCAGTACTTC	CASSQDKERHEQYF
-	TRBJ2-1	TRBD2	TRBV13	TGTGCCAGCAGCCCCAGAGGGACTAGCATCAATGAGCAGTTCTTC	CASSPRGTSINEQFF
-	TRBJ2-7	TRBD2	TRBV19	TGTGCCACCCGGGCTAGGGCGGGAGTATTAGCATCCTACGAGCAGTACTTC	CATRARAGVLASYEQYF
-	TRBJ1-5	TRBD1	TRBV19	TGTGCCAGTAGTTTTGCCGGGCAGGGGGCGGCTCAGCCCCAGCATTTT	CASSFAGQGAAQPQHF
few	TRBJ1-1	-	TRBV28	TGTGCCAGCAGTTCGGGACTGAACACTGAAGCTTTCTTT	CASSSGLNTEAFF